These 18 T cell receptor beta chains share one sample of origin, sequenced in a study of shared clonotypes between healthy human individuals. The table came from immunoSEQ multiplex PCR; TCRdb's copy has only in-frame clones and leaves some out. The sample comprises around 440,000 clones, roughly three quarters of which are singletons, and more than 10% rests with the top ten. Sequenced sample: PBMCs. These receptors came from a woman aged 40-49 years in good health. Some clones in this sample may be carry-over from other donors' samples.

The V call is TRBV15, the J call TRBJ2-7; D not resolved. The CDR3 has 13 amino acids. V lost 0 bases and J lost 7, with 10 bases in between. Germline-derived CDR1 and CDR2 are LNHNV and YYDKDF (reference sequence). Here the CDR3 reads CATSRDLTPEQYF. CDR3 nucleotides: TGTGCCACCAGCAGAGATCTAACCCCGGAGCAGTACTTC. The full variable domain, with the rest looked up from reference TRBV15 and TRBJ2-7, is DAMVIQNPRYQVTQFGKPVTLSCSQTLNHNVMYWYQQKSSQAPKLLFHYYDKDFNNEADTPDNFQSRRPNTSFCFLDIRSPGLGDTAMYLCATSRDLTPEQYFGPGTRLTVT.

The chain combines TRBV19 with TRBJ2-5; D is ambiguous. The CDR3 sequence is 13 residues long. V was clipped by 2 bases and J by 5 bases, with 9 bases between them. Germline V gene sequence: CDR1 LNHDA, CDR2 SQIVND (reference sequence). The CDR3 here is CASSINSWETQYF. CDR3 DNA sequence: TGTGCCAGTAGTATAAATAGCTGGGAGACCCAGTACTTC.

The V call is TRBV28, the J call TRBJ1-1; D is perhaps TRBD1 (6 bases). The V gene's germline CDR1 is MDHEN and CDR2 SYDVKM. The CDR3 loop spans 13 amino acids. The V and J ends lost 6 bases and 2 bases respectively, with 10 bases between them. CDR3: CASRTGINTEAFF. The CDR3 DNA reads TGTGCCAGCAGGACAGGCATCAACACTGAAGCTTTCTTT.

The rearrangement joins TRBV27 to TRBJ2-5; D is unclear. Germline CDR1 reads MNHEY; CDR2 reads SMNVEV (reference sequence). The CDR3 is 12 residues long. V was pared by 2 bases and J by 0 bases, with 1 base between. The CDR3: CASSLDQETQYF. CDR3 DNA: TGTGCCAGCAGTTTAGACCAAGAGACCCAGTACTTC.

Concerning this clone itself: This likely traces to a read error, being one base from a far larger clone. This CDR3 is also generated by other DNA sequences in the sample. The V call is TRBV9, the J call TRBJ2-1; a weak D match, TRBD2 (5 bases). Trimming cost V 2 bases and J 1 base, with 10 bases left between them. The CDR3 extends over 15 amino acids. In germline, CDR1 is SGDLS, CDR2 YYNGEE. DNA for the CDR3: TGTGCCAGCAGCGTCGACCGGGGTTCCTACAATGAGCAGTTCTTC. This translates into CASSVDRGSYNEQFF.

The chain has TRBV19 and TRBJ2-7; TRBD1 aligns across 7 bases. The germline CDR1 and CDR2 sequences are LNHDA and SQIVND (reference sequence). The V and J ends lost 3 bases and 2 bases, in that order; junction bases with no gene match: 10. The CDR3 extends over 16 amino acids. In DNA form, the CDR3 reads TGTGCCAGTAGTATTGCCGGGACAGCGGCCCCCTACGAGCAGTACTTC. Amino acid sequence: CASSIAGTAAPYEQYF.

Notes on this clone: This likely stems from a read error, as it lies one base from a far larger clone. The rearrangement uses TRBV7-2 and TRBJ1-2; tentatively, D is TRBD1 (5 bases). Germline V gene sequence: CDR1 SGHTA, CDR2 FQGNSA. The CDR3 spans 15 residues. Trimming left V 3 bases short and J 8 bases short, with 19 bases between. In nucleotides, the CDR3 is TGTGCCAGCAGCTTGGGACCAGACGGGGGAGGAGGCTACACCTTC. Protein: CASSLGPDGGGGYTF.

This chain's CDR3 is CASSVASGSTYNEQFF. The CDR3 nucleotides are TGTGCCAGCAGCGTGGCGAGCGGGAGCACCTACAATGAGCAGTTCTTC. V and J are TRBV9 and TRBJ2-1; 8 bases are a match to TRBD2. This CDR3 has 16 residues. Germline CDR1 SGDLS, CDR2 YYNGEE. Trimming took 2 bases from V and 2 from J; bases not matched to a gene: 6.

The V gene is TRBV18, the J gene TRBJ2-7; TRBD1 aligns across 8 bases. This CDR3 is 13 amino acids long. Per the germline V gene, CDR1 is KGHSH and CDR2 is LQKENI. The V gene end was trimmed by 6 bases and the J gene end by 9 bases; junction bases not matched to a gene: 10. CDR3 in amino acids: CASSDRVVEGQYF. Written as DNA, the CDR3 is TGTGCCAGCTCGGACAGGGTGGTTGAAGGGCAGTACTTC. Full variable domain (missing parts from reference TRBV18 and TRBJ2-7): NAGVMQNPRHLVRRRGQEARLRCSPMKGHSHVYWYRQLPEEGLKFMVYLQKENIIDESGMPKERFSAEFPKEGPSILRIQQVVRGDSAAYFCASSDRVVEGQYFGPGTRLTVT.

The CDR3 DNA is TGTGCCAGCAGTGCCATCGGGGGGGCCGCCGGGGAGCTGTTTTTT. As protein: CASSAIGGAAGELFF. V usage is TRBV6-1 and J usage is TRBJ2-2; 8 nucleotides line up with TRBD2. The CDR3 loop spans 15 amino acids. Trimming removed 4 bases from V and 6 bases from J; junction bases left unmatched: 7. The germline V gene has CDR1 MNHNS and CDR2 SASEGT.

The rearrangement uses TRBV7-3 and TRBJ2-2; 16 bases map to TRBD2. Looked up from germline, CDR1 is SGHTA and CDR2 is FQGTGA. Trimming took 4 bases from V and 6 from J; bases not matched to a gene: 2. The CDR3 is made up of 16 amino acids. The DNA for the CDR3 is TGTGCCAGCAGCTCGGGACTAGCGGGAGGGGCCGGGGAGCTGTTTTTT. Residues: CASSSGLAGGAGELFF.

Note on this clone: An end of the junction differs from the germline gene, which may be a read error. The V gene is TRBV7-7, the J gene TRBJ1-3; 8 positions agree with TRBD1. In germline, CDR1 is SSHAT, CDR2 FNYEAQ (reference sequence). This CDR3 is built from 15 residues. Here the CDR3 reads CASSPGQGYGNTIYF. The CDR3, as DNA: TGTGCTAGCAGCCCAGGACAGGGTTACGGAAACACCATATATTTT.

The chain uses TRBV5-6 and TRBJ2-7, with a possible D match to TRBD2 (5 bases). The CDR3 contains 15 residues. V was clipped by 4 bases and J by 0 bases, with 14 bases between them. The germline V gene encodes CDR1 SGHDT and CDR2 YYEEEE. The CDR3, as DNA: TGTGCCAGCAGCCCTAGAGCTGGGAGCTCCTACGAGCAGTACTTC. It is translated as CASSPRAGSSYEQYF.

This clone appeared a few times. CDR3 DNA sequence: TGCGCCAGCAGTGAGTCGGAGGGGGCGTTAAAGGAGACCCAGTACTTC. Its translation: CASSESEGALKETQYF. The chain combines TRBV10-2 with TRBJ2-5; maybe TRBD1 (7 bases). CDR3 length: 16 residues. CDR1 is WSHSY, CDR2 SAAADI, per germline. V was shortened by 0 bases and J by 5 bases, with 16 bases between the two germline ends.

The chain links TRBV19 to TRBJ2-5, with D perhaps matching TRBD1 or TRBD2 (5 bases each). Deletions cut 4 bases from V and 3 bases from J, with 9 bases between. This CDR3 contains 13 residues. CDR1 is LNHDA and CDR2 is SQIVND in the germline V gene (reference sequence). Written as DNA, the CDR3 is TGTGCCAGTAGTAAGGGGACCGAAGAGACCCAGTACTTC. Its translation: CASSKGTEETQYF.

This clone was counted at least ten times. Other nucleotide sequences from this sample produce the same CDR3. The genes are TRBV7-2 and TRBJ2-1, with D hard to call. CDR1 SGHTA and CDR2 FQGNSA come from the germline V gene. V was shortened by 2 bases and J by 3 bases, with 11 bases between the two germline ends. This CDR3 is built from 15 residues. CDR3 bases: TGTGCCAGCAGCTTATCTTCAGTGAACTACAATGAGCAGTTCTTC. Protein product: CASSLSSVNYNEQFF.

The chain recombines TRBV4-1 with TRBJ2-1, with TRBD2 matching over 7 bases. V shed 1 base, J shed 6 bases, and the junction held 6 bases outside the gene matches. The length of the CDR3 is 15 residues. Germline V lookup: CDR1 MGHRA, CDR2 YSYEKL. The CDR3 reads CASSQGGRVSNEQFF. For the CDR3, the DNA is TGCGCCAGCAGCCAAGGAGGGAGGGTTAGCAATGAGCAGTTCTTC.

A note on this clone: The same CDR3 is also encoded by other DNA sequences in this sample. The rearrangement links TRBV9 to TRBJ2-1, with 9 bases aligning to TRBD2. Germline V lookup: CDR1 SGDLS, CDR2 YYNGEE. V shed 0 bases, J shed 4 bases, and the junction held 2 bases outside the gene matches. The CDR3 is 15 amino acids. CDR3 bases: TGTGCCAGCAGCGTAGTGGCGGGAGGGTACAATGAGCAGTTCTTC. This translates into CASSVVAGGYNEQFF. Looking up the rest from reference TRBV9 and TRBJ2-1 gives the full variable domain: DSGVTQTPKHLITATGQRVTLRCSPRSGDLSVYWYQQSLDQGLQFLIQYYNGEERAKGNILERFSAQQFPDLHSELNLSSLELGDSALYFCASSVVAGGYNEQFFGPGTRLTVL.